This T cell receptor (beta chain) derives from a study of Graves' ophthalmopathy and Graves' hyperthyroidism. General study results and limits: Among expanded thyroid clonotypes above 0.001 frequency, most also occurred in blood.

Stable hyperthyroidism meant no ophthalmopathy within 18 months of follow-up. Trimming pared 2 bases from V and 8 bases from J, leaving 15 bases between. Looked up from germline, CDR1 is SGHVS and CDR2 is FQNEAQ. This CDR3 region has 14 residues. There are many counts of this clonotype. Its antigen remains unknown. Investigators amplified TCR beta CDR3 regions from RNA transcripts. HTBI primers primed a first-round RT-PCR, and a second-round multiplex PCR followed. TCRdb passed the multiplex PCR reads through MiXCR, listing each CDR3 protein once. The table includes 35,000 to 45,000 distinct CDR3 sequences, approximately 50% detected once.

The chain is built from TRBV7-8 and TRBJ1-1; weak D call: TRBD1 (5 bases). This sequence originates from an adult woman with stable Graves' hyperthyroidism. Sequencing was performed on peripheral blood. CDR3 sequence: CASSLLWGPGEAFF. For the CDR3, the DNA is TGTGCCAGCAGCTTATTATGGGGTCCAGGGGAAGCTTTCTTT.